The clone carrying this T cell receptor beta chain was recorded only once. Its antigen is currently unknown. The identical CDR3 is also encoded by other nucleotide sequences in the sample. PCR involved 60 Vbeta and 13 Jbeta primers. Produced via immunoSEQ multiplex PCR; TCRdb's table is partial and in-frame only. The sample consists of around 200,000 clones, 75% to 85% of them appearing once. The data are from a study of cytomegalovirus exposure and HLA in healthy donors. Study-wide context: A prior analysis found some 110 million unique TCR beta sequences from around 190 million T cells.

Germline trimming cut 6 bases from V and 3 bases from J; bases unmatched to any gene: 17. From germline, CDR1 is SNHLY and CDR2 FYNNEI. This CDR3 has 17 amino acids. Overall study results and limits: The study recorded 150 to 200 TCR beta chains that were cytomegalovirus-associated. A later analysis showed HLA-associated TCR beta chains outstripping equally common others in clonal expansion.

Sequenced input: PBMCs. The clonotype originates from a boy under 18 in good health and CMV-seronegative. The chain combines TRBV2 with TRBJ2-7; 7 bases map to TRBD1. CDR3: CASSIPRQGPSYYEQYF. CDR3 coding DNA: TGTGCCAGCAGCATACCCCGACAGGGCCCTTCCTACTACGAGCAGTACTTC.